This TCR beta chain was identified in a study of a mutant IDH1 vaccine in newly diagnosed glioma. Only in-frame clones appear in the TCRdb table, and some are missing; sequencing was by immunoSEQ multiplex PCR. The top ten hold roughly 6.2% of the sample, which has approximately 50,000 clones, more than 60% seen once. This clone was seen only a few times. What it binds is not known. The germline gives CDR1 MNHEY, CDR2 SVGAGI. The CDR3 is made up of 13 amino acids. Trimming left V 5 bases short and J 0 bases short, with 8 bases between. Time point noted: week 35, safety follow-up. Vaccination used 300 ug of mutant IDH1 20-mer peptide per dose, with topical imiquimod.

V gene TRBV6-5 combines with J gene TRBJ2-7; no definite D call. Source: PBMCs, taken from a glioma patient whose treatment included an IDH1 peptide vaccine. This clonotype originated in a middle-aged man with glioma. The CDR3 loop reads CASSPGSSYEQYF. CDR3 sequence (DNA): TGTGCCAGCAGTCCCGGTAGCTCCTACGAGCAGTACTTC.